This entry is about one T cell receptor beta chain. Its specificity is not known. V lost 5 bases to trimming and J lost 1 base, with 12 bases between them. Per germline, CDR1 SGHVS and CDR2 FQNEAQ. The CDR3 loop spans 15 amino acids. The sample originates from a study of vaccination effects on CD4 cells after COVID-19. Regarding the study as a whole: Clones arising from infection and from vaccination showed marked clonal contraction late after vaccination.

CD4+ T cells specific for antigen were expanded with viral peptide pools by the ViraFEST assay before sequencing. Culture proceeded for 9 to 11 days, and CD4+ T cells were then isolated. Nucleocapsid antibodies stayed negative before and after vaccination, showing no earlier SARS-CoV-2 infection. PBMC cultures contained 1.8 million or so cells per well, around 9.7 IU/ml IL-2 and approximately 9.9 ug/ml peptides. Using immunoSEQ multiplex PCR, the repertoire was profiled, and TCRdb retains in-frame clones only, with some absent. The data hold 25,000 to 30,000 clones, with about 70% observed a single time.

V gene TRBV7-8 combines with J gene TRBJ1-5, with D unresolved. This material consisted of CD4+ T cells from PBMCs cultured with HCoV-NL63 spike peptides, taken before COVID-19 vaccination. This sequence originates from a human donor who received a COVID-19 vaccine. CDR3 sequence (DNA): TGTGCCAGCAGCCCTCGAGATGGGAGCAATCAGCCCCAGCATTTT. Translation gives CASSPRDGSNQPQHF.